A single sample gave rise to the 7 T cell receptor beta chains below, sequenced in a study of neoadjuvant anti-PD-1 for oral cavity cancer. The protocol was immunoSEQ multiplex PCR, while the TCRdb copy is restricted to in-frame clones and leaves out a portion. The sample has some 30,000 clones, around four fifths seen once. Time point denoted: after neoadjuvant nivolumab, at surgical resection. This material consisted of PBMCs, taken after nivolumab (anti-PD-1) treatment. The receptor source for this set is a person aged 40 to 85 with oral cavity squamous cell carcinoma.

This chain uses TRBV6-5 with TRBJ1-6; D not certain. Germline V gene data show CDR1 as MNHEY and CDR2 as SVGAGI. This CDR3 comprises 15 residues. V was clipped by 5 bases and J by 6 bases, with 14 bases between them. CDR3 sequence: CASSRRTRSNSPLHF. The CDR3 DNA follows: TGTGCCAGCAGTCGGAGGACTCGATCTAATTCACCCCTCCACTTT.

The chain employs TRBV10-1 and TRBJ1-5, with 7 bases matching TRBD1. Germline V gene sequence: CDR1 WNHNN, CDR2 SYGVQD (reference sequence). The CDR3 loop spans 13 amino acids. The trim removed 5 bases at V and 4 bases at J, leaving 2 bases unmatched. CDR3 sequence reads: CASSPGQNQPQHF. CDR3 coding DNA: TGCGCCAGCAGTCCGGGACAGAATCAGCCCCAGCATTTT.

This clone was found once. This chain joins TRBV11-2 and TRBJ2-7; 7 bases are shared with TRBD1. The CDR3 runs to 13 residues. V was pared by 7 bases and J by 6 bases, with 9 bases of the junction left unmatched. CDR1 and CDR2 (germline): SGHAT, FQNNGV. CDR3 in amino acids: CASTPGGLSEQYF. The DNA for the CDR3 is TGTGCCAGCACGCCAGGGGGTCTCTCCGAGCAGTACTTC.

The table lists this clone with a few counts. The J gene is TRBJ1-2, the V gene TRBV29-1, with 8 positions matching TRBD1. Germline trimming cut 7 bases from V and 8 bases from J; bases unmatched to any gene: 15. Germline CDR1 SQVTM, CDR2 ANQGSEA. The CDR3 totals 14 residues. CDR3 sequence: CSAMTGADALGYTF. CDR3 DNA: TGCAGCGCCATGACAGGGGCCGATGCCTTAGGCTACACCTTC.

The count of this clone is one. The rearrangement links TRBV2 to TRBJ2-5, with a possible D match to TRBD1 (5 bases). There are 15 residues in the CDR3. Trimming pared 4 bases from V and 7 bases from J, leaving 19 bases between. Germline V lookup: CDR1 SNHLY, CDR2 FYNNEI. CDR3 region: CASSVETGQRGTQYF. The CDR3 nucleotides read TGTGCCAGCAGTGTCGAAACAGGCCAAAGGGGGACCCAGTACTTC.

The chain recombines TRBV4-3 with TRBJ1-4, with TRBD1 matching 9 bases. This CDR3 has 14 residues. V lost 3 bases, J lost 6 bases, and 2 bases stayed unmatched. Per the germline V gene, CDR1 is LGHNA and CDR2 is YSLEER. Written as DNA, the CDR3 is TGCGCCAGCAGCCAGTGGACAGGGGATGAAAAACTGTTTTTT. Amino acids: CASSQWTGDEKLFF.

The rearrangement uses TRBV4-1 and TRBJ1-4; 7 bases align to TRBD1. J was trimmed by 6 bases and V by 8 bases; bases with no gene match: 9. This CDR3 contains 14 residues. Germline V CDR1 and CDR2: MGHRA, YSYEKL. CDR3 DNA: TGCGCCAGCCGGGGGACAGCCGCTCATGAAAAACTGTTTTTT. Translation: CASRGTAAHEKLFF.